These 5 T cell receptor beta chains share one sample of origin, sequenced in a study of cytomegalovirus exposure and HLA in healthy donors. TCRdb keeps only in-frame clones here, not all; method: immunoSEQ multiplex PCR. Of some 170,000 clones in the sample, roughly nine tenths were seen once. Sequencing was performed on PBMCs. These receptors were taken from a man younger than 35 in good health and CMV-seropositive.

This chain links TRBV7-9 with TRBJ1-4, with TRBD1 matching 8 bases. Germline V gene data show CDR1 as SEHNR and CDR2 as FQNEAQ (reference sequence). V lost 2 bases, J lost 7 bases, and 3 bases stayed unmatched. CDR3 length: 14 amino acids. For the CDR3, the DNA is TGTGCCAGCAGCTTACAGGGGGCGTTTGAAAAACTGTTTTTT. Translated: CASSLQGAFEKLFF.

V and J are TRBV4-2 and TRBJ1-2, with D possibly TRBD1 on 6 matching bases. Trimming took 1 base from V and 4 from J, leaving 16 bases between them. CDR3 length equals 16 residues. Germline CDR1 and CDR2: LGHNA and YNFKEQ. The chain's CDR3 is CASSQARQARSYGYTF. In nucleotides, the CDR3 is TGTGCCAGCAGCCAAGCCAGACAGGCCAGATCCTATGGCTACACCTTC.

The chain combines TRBV19 with TRBJ2-1, with D tentatively TRBD1 (6 bases). Deletions cut 2 bases from V and 7 bases from J, with 27 bases between. The CDR3 totals 19 residues. In germline, CDR1 is LNHDA, CDR2 SQIVND (reference sequence). CDR3 nucleotide sequence: TGTGCCAGTAGTATAAGGATCGGACAGATCGGACGCCTGGATAATGAGCAGTTCTTC. Its protein is CASSIRIGQIGRLDNEQFF.

J is TRBJ2-5 and V is TRBV7-2, with unresolved D. V lost 7 bases, J lost 5 bases, and 17 bases lay in between. This CDR3 comprises 14 residues. Germline values: CDR1 SGHTA, CDR2 FQGNSA. Written as DNA, the CDR3 is TGTGCCAGCACCCCCGTAGTCGCACGGGAGACCCAGTACTTC. Protein sequence: CASTPVVARETQYF.

Here the CDR3 DNA reads TGTGCCAGCAGCAGGACAGGGGGCATCTACGAGCAGTACTTC. Amino acid sequence: CASSRTGGIYEQYF. This chain joins TRBV2 and TRBJ2-7; 11 nucleotides line up with TRBD1. The CDR3 extends over 14 amino acids. V lost 6 bases and J lost 3; bases outside the gene matches: 4. Per germline, CDR1 SNHLY and CDR2 FYNNEI.